These T cell receptor beta chains were read from a single sample in a study of beta chain features in type 1 diabetes. The repertoire was sequenced with immunoSEQ multiplex PCR; TCRdb's copy has only in-frame clones and lacks some. The sample records under 550,000 clones, more than 9.5% being singletons. The sequenced material came from naive CD4+ T cells from blood. The receptors were gathered from a woman in her late teens or twenties in good health. Each CDR3 is given with its conserved first and last residue. D genes are given only for firm matches. Clone size appears in some rows only: once, few, many, or a class for an expanded clone.

TRBD1	TRBV19	TRBJ1-1	few	TGTGCCAGCGCGCAGGGGGCGAACACTGAAGCTTTCTTT	CASAQGANTEAFF
-	TRBV27	TRBJ1-6	-	TGTGCCAGCAGTTTAAAGGGATTAAGTTCACCCCTCCACTTT	CASSLKGLSSPLHF
TRBD2	TRBV4-1	TRBJ2-3	few	TGCGCCAGCAGCCAAGGAAGGCGGGGGGGCATAGATACGCAGTATTTT	CASSQGRRGGIDTQYF
-	TRBV19	TRBJ2-3	-	TGTGCCAGTACCTGGGGGGGCACAGATACGCAGTATTTT	CASTWGGTDTQYF
-	TRBV9	TRBJ2-1	few	TGTGCCAGCAGCCTACTGGCGGTTACCTACAATGAGCAGTTCTTC	CASSLLAVTYNEQFF
-	TRBV5-6	TRBJ2-3	few	TGTGCCAGCAGTCACCTGCGTGGGGGGTTTGAGACGCAGTATTTT	CASSHLRGGFETQYF
TRBD1	TRBV12-5	TRBJ2-4	-	TGTGCTAGTGGTTTGGCCCGGACAGGGGGTTATGAAAACATTCAGTACTTC	CASGLARTGGYENIQYF
TRBD1	TRBV28	TRBJ2-5	few	TGTGCCAGCAGCTCCCAGGCTTGGACAGGGGGCACATCGGGGACCCAGTACTTC	CASSSQAWTGGTSGTQYF
TRBD1	TRBV27	TRBJ1-4	few	TGTGCCAGCAGTTTATCGAGGGGGGGACAGGGCGAAAAACTGTTTTTT	CASSLSRGGQGEKLFF
-	TRBV30	TRBJ1-5	few	TGTGCCTGGAGCGTGAGGGGTTATAGCAATCAGCCCCAGCATTTT	CAWSVRGYSNQPQHF
-	TRBV7-9	TRBJ1-2	-	TGTGCCAGCAGCTTACAGGGATATGGCTACACCTTC	CASSLQGYGYTF
TRBD1	TRBV19	TRBJ2-1	-	TGTGCCAGTATCCATAGCGGACAGGGGGCGTGGGAGCAGTTCTTC	CASIHSGQGAWEQFF
-	TRBV4-3	TRBJ2-2	-	TGCGCCAGCAGCCACACGACTCTCACCGGGGAGCTGTTTTTT	CASSHTTLTGELFF
-	TRBV4-1	TRBJ1-4	few	TGCGCCAGCAGCCAAGAACAACCAAATGAAAAACTGTTTTTT	CASSQEQPNEKLFF
TRBD1	TRBV28	TRBJ1-2	few	TGTGCCAGCAGTTTATACAGGGGGCATGGCTACACCTTC	CASSLYRGHGYTF
-	TRBV7-6	TRBJ1-5	few	TGTGCCAGCAGCTTAGCCCCAGGGCTCAATCAGCCCCAGCATTTT	CASSLAPGLNQPQHF
-	TRBV2	TRBJ1-5	-	TGTGCCAGCAGTGTACAGGGAATAGGTCAGCCCCAGCATTTT	CASSVQGIGQPQHF
TRBD1	TRBV29-1	TRBJ2-5	-	TGCAGCGGCTCCGGGACAGAAGAGACCCAGTACTTC	CSGSGTEETQYF
-	TRBV25-1	TRBJ1-2	few	TGTGCCAGCACCCCCCGGGGGGACCGTAACTATGGCTACACCTTC	CASTPRGDRNYGYTF
-	TRBV7-2	TRBJ2-6	few	TGTGCCAGCAGCTTAGTCCGATCCTCTGGGGCCAACGTCCTGACTTTC	CASSLVRSSGANVLTF
-	TRBV2	TRBJ2-3	-	TGTGCCAGCAGTCTGTTTATAGCTGATACGCAGTATTTT	CASSLFIADTQYF
TRBD1	TRBV4-2	TRBJ1-2	-	TGTGCCAGCAGCCAAGATGCGACAGGGGCCAACTATGGCTACACCTTC	CASSQDATGANYGYTF
-	TRBV9	TRBJ1-2	-	TGTGCCAGCAGCGTACAACCGGACTATGGCTACACCTTC	CASSVQPDYGYTF
-	TRBV18	TRBJ1-1	-	TGTGCCAGCTCACCGCTCGGAGTAAGGGCGAACACTGAAGCTTTCTTT	CASSPLGVRANTEAFF
-	TRBV5-4	TRBJ2-7	-	TGTGCCAGCAGCCCGAGGGTTTGGCGGGCATCCTACGAGCAGTACTTC	CASSPRVWRASYEQYF
-	TRBV5-1	TRBJ2-3	-	TGCGCCAGCAGCAGGTGGGACAAGGACACAGATACGCAGTATTTT	CASSRWDKDTDTQYF
-	TRBV25-1	TRBJ1-4	-	TGTGCCAGCAGTGAATGGGGCAGAACTAATGAAAAACTGTTTTTT	CASSEWGRTNEKLFF
TRBD2	TRBV5-1	TRBJ2-1	few	TGCGCCAGCAGCTGGACTAGCGGGAGTAGTGACAATGAGCAGTTCTTC	CASSWTSGSSDNEQFF
-	TRBV20-1	TRBJ2-5	few	TGCAGTGCTGGGGGTTGGGAGACCCAGTACTTC	CSAGGWETQYF
-	TRBV7-2	TRBJ1-6	-	TGTGCCAGCAGCCGCGATTCACCCCTCCACTTT	CASSRDSPLHF
TRBD1	TRBV9	TRBJ2-1	once	TGTGCCAGCAGCGTAATGGGACAGGGGCTCTACAATGAGCAGTTCTTC	CASSVMGQGLYNEQFF
TRBD1	TRBV7-9	TRBJ1-3	few	TGTGCCTCCCGGACAGGGAACTCTGGAAACACCATATATTTT	CASRTGNSGNTIYF
-	TRBV6-5	TRBJ2-5	few	TGTGCCAGCAGTCCACAGGGCCGGGGAGAGACCCAGTACTTC	CASSPQGRGETQYF
-	TRBV6-5	TRBJ2-1	-	TGTGCCACAGCGAGAGGGAGCTCCTACAATGAGCAGTTCTTC	CATARGSSYNEQFF
-	TRBV5-1	TRBJ2-1	-	TGCGCCAGCAGCTTGGGTGGGAGGCGGCGGTACTACAATGAGCAGTTCTTC	CASSLGGRRRYYNEQFF
-	TRBV29-1	TRBJ1-1	-	TGCAGCGTTGAAGGTAAATTGAACACTGAAGCTTTCTTT	CSVEGKLNTEAFF
-	TRBV5-4	TRBJ2-4	few	TGTGCCAGCAGCTGGACAGGGAGGGAAAACATTCAGTACTTC	CASSWTGRENIQYF